Each of the 18 T cell receptor beta chains below was sequenced from the same sample in a study of Graves' ophthalmopathy and Graves' hyperthyroidism. From RNA, the CDR3 regions of TCR beta chains were amplified and sequenced. First-round RT-PCR relied on HTBI primers, and a second-round multiplex PCR came next. One entry per CDR3 protein, called by TCRdb with MiXCR from the multiplex PCR reads. The sample lists about 400,000 distinct CDR3 sequences; about 17% were seen once. The sample was peripheral blood. The receptor source for this set is a woman aged 18-29 years with Graves' ophthalmopathy.

This clonotype came up many times. The rearrangement uses TRBV7-6 and TRBJ1-1; perhaps TRBD1 as D (5 bases). CDR1 is SGHVS, CDR2 FNYEAQ, per germline. The CDR3 runs to 16 residues. The V end was cut by 7 bases, the J end by 5 bases, with 23 bases between. CDR3 region: CASIPSLFGTQTEAFF. Here the CDR3 DNA reads TGTGCCAGCATCCCCTCCCTTTTCGGGACCCAAACTGAAGCTTTCTTT.

This clonotype was recorded many times. The genes are TRBV7-2 and TRBJ2-7, with D perhaps TRBD1 (7 bases). The length of the CDR3 is 13 residues. Germline CDR1 reads SGHTA; CDR2 reads FQGNSA. V was shortened by 7 bases and J by 5 bases, with 15 bases between the two germline ends. The CDR3 protein is CASNPTGRNEQYF. Here the CDR3 DNA reads TGTGCCAGCAATCCGACAGGGAGGAACGAGCAGTACTTC.

This clonotype appeared many times. The chain is built from TRBV6-4 and TRBJ1-1; unclear D gene. Germline assignment: CDR1 MRHNA and CDR2 SNTAGT. The CDR3 is 21 residues long. V was trimmed by 4 bases and J by 0 bases, leaving 30 bases between them. CDR3 in amino acids: CASSGFLPEFQVRGMNTEAFF. In nucleotides, the CDR3 is TGTGCCAGCAGTGGATTTTTACCCGAGTTCCAGGTCCGGGGTATGAACACTGAAGCTTTCTTT.

This clonotype was observed many times. The chain employs TRBV10-1 and TRBJ2-7; 9 nucleotides line up with TRBD1. Germline trimming cut 10 bases from V and 4 bases from J; bases unmatched to any gene: 11. The V gene's germline CDR1 is WNHNN and CDR2 SYGVQD (reference sequence). The length of the CDR3 is 14 residues. The CDR3 DNA reads as TGCGCCACTAATCCCGGGACAGGGAGGTACGAGCAGTACTTC. It specifies CATNPGTGRYEQYF.

This clonotype was recorded at least ten times. The rearrangement links TRBV15 to TRBJ2-2; tentative D call: TRBD1 (6 bases). The CDR3 has 16 amino acids. Germline V CDR1 and CDR2: LNHNV, YYDKDF (reference sequence). Trimming left V 1 base short and J 10 bases short, with 19 bases between. For the CDR3, the DNA is TGTGCCACCAGCAGAGCCAGGGCAGGGGTCGGGTCGGAGCTGTTTTTT. Translating gives CATSRARAGVGSELFF.

This clonotype has ten or more counts. The chain has TRBV6-1 and TRBJ1-3; unclear D gene. Germline lookup yields CDR1 MNHNS and CDR2 SASEGT. The CDR3 sequence is 14 residues long. CDR3 nucleotide sequence: TGTGCTACAGACCGGGATTTCTCTGGAAACACCATATATTTT. Translation gives CATDRDFSGNTIYF.

Ten or more counts support this clonotype. The chain joins TRBV6-5 to TRBJ1-1; D may be TRBD1 (6 bases). Per the germline V gene, CDR1 is MNHEY and CDR2 is SVGAGI. V was pared by 0 bases and J by 4 bases, with 12 bases between. The CDR3 covers 15 residues. The CDR3 DNA sequence: TGTGCCAGCAGTTACTCACAGGGTCGGGCCACTGAAGCTTTCTTT. Residues: CASSYSQGRATEAFF.

Many counts were recorded for this clonotype. This sequence joins TRBV18 and TRBJ2-7; possibly TRBD1 for D (6 bases). V shed 3 bases and J shed 6 bases, with 15 bases lying between them. This CDR3 has 14 amino acids. Per the germline V gene, CDR1 is KGHSH and CDR2 is LQKENI. The CDR3 here is CASSPDRSLGEQYF. In DNA form, the CDR3 reads TGTGCCAGCTCACCCGACAGGTCCCTCGGCGAGCAGTACTTC.

This clonotype was recorded many times. The CDR3: CASSLETGGFAYYGYTF. The CDR3 DNA reads TGTGCCAGCAGCTTAGAGACAGGGGGCTTCGCCTACTATGGCTACACCTTC. V and J are TRBV11-2 and TRBJ1-2, with 10 bases fitting TRBD1. Germline CDR1 is SGHAT and CDR2 is FQNNGV. The CDR3 runs to 17 residues. The V segment lost 0 bases and the J segment 3 bases; nucleotides outside the gene matches: 7.

The table lists this clonotype with a few counts. The J gene is TRBJ2-4, the V gene TRBV20-1, with D perhaps matching TRBD2 (5 bases). Trimming took 2 bases from V and 4 from J, leaving 12 bases between them. Germline lookup yields CDR1 DFQATT and CDR2 SNEGSKA (reference sequence). The CDR3 sequence is 14 residues long. In DNA form, the CDR3 reads TGCAGTGCTAGACCCCGGGGTCCTAAAAACATTCAGTACTTC. Protein product: CSARPRGPKNIQYF.

At least ten counts were recorded for this clonotype. The chain joins TRBV6-6 to TRBJ2-5; possible D gene TRBD1, 5 bases. This CDR3 region has 15 residues. Per germline, CDR1 MNHNY and CDR2 SVGAGI (reference sequence). Trimming pared 2 bases from V and 0 bases from J, leaving 10 bases between. The CDR3 nucleotides read TGTGCCAGCAGTTACCCCCCGACAGACCAAGAGACCCAGTACTTC. Translated, it gives CASSYPPTDQETQYF.

This clonotype was seen many times. This rearrangement joins TRBV7-3 to TRBJ2-7; 13 bases are a match to TRBD2. There are 14 residues in the CDR3. The germline gives CDR1 SGHTA, CDR2 FQGTGA. With V trimmed by 6 bases and J by 6 bases, 5 bases remained unmatched. The CDR3: CASSLGLAGSEQYF. DNA for the CDR3: TGTGCCAGCAGTCTGGGACTAGCGGGAAGCGAGCAGTACTTC.

The sample holds many counts of this clonotype. V is TRBV7-3 and J is TRBJ2-7; D may be TRBD1 (5 bases). This CDR3 has 15 residues. V was clipped by 5 bases and J by 2 bases, with 16 bases between them. Germline lookup yields CDR1 SGHTA and CDR2 FQGTGA. CDR3: CASSQSGRAAYEQYF. DNA for the CDR3: TGTGCCAGCAGCCAAAGTGGCAGGGCTGCCTACGAGCAGTACTTC.

The gene calls are TRBV12-3 or TRBV12-4 and TRBJ2-7; 7 bases align to TRBD2. The CDR3 is 16 residues long. Unmatched junction bases numbered 11, after V lost 4 bases and J lost 2 bases. The CDR3 DNA follows: TGTGCCAGCAGTTGGTCTAGCGGTAGCCCCACCTACGAGCAGTACTTC. This gives the protein CASSWSSGSPTYEQYF.

This clonotype was counted at least ten times. This rearrangement joins TRBV7-9 to TRBJ2-5, with 8 bases that match TRBD2. Germline CDR1 reads SEHNR; CDR2 reads FQNEAQ (reference sequence). J gave up 1 base and V 2 bases, and 3 bases lay outside the gene matches. The CDR3 is 15 amino acids. The CDR3 reads CASSLFGGAQETQYF. The CDR3 DNA reads TGTGCCAGCAGCTTATTCGGGGGGGCCCAAGAGACCCAGTACTTC.

This clonotype occurred many times. The J gene is TRBJ1-1, the V gene TRBV6-1; TRBD1 aligns across 8 bases. The CDR3 is 15 residues long. Germline V gene data show CDR1 as MNHNS and CDR2 as SASEGT. The V and J ends lost 7 bases and 0 bases, in that order; junction bases with no gene match: 7. CDR3 nucleotides: TGTGCCAGCACCGACCGGACAGGGCTGAACACTGAAGCTTTCTTT. Amino acids: CASTDRTGLNTEAFF.

This clonotype was observed at least ten times. V gene TRBV15 combines with J gene TRBJ2-5; D is undetermined. Trimming cost V 0 bases and J 5 bases, with 13 bases left between them. This CDR3 spans 15 amino acids. Germline CDR1 and CDR2: LNHNV and YYDKDF (reference sequence). CDR3 DNA sequence: TGTGCCACCAGCAGAGATAGAATTCTTTCCGAGACCCAGTACTTC. This encodes CATSRDRILSETQYF.

This clonotype came up many times. The chain employs TRBV19 and TRBJ2-7, with TRBD1 matching 9 bases. The CDR3 is 15 amino acids. CDR1 and CDR2 from the germline V gene are LNHDA and SQIVND (reference sequence). V trimming: 6 bases; J trimming: 0 bases; junction bases outside the gene matches: 6. CDR3 protein: CASSLGQGSSYEQYF. DNA for the CDR3: TGTGCCAGTAGCCTCGGACAGGGGAGCTCCTACGAGCAGTACTTC.